This T cell receptor (beta chain) was captured by sequencing in a study of cytomegalovirus exposure and HLA in healthy donors. Across the whole study: The roughly 670 first-cohort repertoires shared a platform with the 110 or so validation repertoires, as reported in a later analysis. General study results and limits: Reports credit the classifier with highly specific, highly sensitive diagnosis of cytomegalovirus status.

Here immunoSEQ multiplex PCR was the method, and the copy in TCRdb shows in-frame clones only, minus some. The sample has about 150,000 clones, approximately 89% seen once. Concerning this clone: Its target is not known.

The material sequenced was PBMCs. The receptor comes from a man younger than 35 in good health and CMV-seronegative.

The CDR3 DNA reads as TGTGCCACCAGCAGAGATTTACAGCCAGGTTCGGGGGAGCAGTACTTC. Translated, it gives CATSRDLQPGSGEQYF. The chain joins TRBV15 to TRBJ2-7, with D maybe TRBD2 (5 bases). V lost 0 bases and J lost 7, with 19 bases in between. The CDR3 is 16 amino acids. Per germline, CDR1 LNHNV and CDR2 YYDKDF (reference sequence).